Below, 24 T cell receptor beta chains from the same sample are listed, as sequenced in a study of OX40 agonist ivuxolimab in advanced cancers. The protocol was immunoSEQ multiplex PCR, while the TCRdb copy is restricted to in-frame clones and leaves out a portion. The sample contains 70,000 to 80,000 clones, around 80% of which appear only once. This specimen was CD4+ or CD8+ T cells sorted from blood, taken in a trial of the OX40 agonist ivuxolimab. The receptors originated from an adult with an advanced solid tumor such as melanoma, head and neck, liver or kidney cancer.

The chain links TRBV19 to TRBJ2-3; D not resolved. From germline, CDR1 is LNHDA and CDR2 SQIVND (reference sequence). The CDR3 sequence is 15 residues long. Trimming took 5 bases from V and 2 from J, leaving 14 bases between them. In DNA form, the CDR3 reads TGTGCCAGTAGTTTTCCAAGCCCTGCCACAGATACGCAGTATTTT. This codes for CASSFPSPATDTQYF.

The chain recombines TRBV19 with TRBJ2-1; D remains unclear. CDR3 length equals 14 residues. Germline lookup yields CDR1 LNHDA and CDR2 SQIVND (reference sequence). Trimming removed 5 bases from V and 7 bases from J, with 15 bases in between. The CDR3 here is CASSELDGTNEQFF. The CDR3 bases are TGTGCCAGTAGTGAGTTAGACGGTACAAATGAGCAGTTCTTC.

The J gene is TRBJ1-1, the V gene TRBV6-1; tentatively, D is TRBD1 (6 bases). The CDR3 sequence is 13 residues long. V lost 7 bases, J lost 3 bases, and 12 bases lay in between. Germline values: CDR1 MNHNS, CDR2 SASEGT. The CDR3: CASTPGAYTEAFF. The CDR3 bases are TGTGCCAGCACGCCGGGGGCGTACACTGAAGCTTTCTTT.

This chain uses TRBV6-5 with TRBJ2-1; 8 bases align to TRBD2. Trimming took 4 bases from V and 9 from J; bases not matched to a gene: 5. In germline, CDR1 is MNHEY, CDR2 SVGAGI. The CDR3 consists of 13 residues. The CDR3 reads CASSFGLAGEQFF. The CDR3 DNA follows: TGTGCCAGCAGTTTTGGACTAGCCGGTGAGCAGTTCTTC.

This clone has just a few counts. DNA for the CDR3: TGCGCCAGCAGCCCAGACTCAGATCAGCCCCAGCATTTT. Its protein is CASSPDSDQPQHF. The rearrangement joins TRBV4-3 to TRBJ1-5, with no clear D. The CDR3 contains 13 residues. Between the trimmed V and J ends, which lost 4 bases and 5 bases, there was a span of 9 bases. Per germline, CDR1 LGHNA and CDR2 YSLEER.

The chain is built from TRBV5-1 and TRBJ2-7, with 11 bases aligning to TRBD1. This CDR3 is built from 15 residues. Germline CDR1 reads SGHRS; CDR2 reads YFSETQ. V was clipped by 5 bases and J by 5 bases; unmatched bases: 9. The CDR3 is CASRRTGQGENEQYF. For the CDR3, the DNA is TGCGCCAGCAGGCGTACGGGACAGGGGGAGAACGAGCAGTACTTC.

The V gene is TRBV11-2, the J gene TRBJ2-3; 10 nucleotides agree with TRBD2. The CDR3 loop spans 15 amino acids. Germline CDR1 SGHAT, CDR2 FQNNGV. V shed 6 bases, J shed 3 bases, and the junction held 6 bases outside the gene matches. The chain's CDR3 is CASRTTSGETDTQYF. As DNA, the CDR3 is TGTGCCAGCAGGACCACTAGCGGGGAAACAGATACGCAGTATTTT.

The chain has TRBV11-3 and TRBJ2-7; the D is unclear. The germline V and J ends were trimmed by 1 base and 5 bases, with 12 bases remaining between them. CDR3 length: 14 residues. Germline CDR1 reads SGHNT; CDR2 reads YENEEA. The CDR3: CASSLGGDLNEQYF. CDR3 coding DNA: TGTGCCAGCAGCTTAGGTGGGGATCTGAACGAGCAGTACTTC.

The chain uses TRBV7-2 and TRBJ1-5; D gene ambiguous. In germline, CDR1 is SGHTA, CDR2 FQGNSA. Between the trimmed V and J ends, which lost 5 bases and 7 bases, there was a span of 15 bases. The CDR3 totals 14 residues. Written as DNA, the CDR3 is TGTGCCAGCAGCAACAACCCTTCCGGGCAGCCCCAGCATTTT. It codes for CASSNNPSGQPQHF.

The CDR3 DNA sequence: TGTGCCAGCAGCACGAACAGGGGAGACCCTGAAGCTTTCTTT. Residues: CASSTNRGDPEAFF. This sequence joins TRBV21-1 and TRBJ1-1; the tabulated D call, TRBD1, remains unverified against the DNA. TRBV21-1 is a pseudogene. The CDR3 spans 14 residues.

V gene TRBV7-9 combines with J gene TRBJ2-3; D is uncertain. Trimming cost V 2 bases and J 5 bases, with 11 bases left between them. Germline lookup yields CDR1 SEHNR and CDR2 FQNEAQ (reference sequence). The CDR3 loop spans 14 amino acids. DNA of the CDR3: TGTGCCAGCAGCTTAAGTAGCTCCGGAGATACGCAGTATTTT. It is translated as CASSLSSSGDTQYF.

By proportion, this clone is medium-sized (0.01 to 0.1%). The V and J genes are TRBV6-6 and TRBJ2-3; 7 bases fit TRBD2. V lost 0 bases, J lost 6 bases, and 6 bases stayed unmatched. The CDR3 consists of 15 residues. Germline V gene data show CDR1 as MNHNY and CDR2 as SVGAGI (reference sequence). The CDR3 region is CASSYSGGEGDTQYF. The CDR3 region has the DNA TGTGCCAGCAGTTACTCGGGGGGGGAGGGGGATACGCAGTATTTT.

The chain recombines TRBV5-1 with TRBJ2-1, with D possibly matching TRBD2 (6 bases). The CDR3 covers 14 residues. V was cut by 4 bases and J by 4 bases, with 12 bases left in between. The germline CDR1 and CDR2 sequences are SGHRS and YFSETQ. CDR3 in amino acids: CASSEVADYNEQFF. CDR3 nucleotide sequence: TGCGCCAGCAGCGAAGTAGCGGATTACAATGAGCAGTTCTTC.

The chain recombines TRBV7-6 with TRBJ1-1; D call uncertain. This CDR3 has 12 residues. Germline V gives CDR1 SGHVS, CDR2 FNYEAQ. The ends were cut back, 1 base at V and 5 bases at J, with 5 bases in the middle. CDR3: CASSLGTTEAFF. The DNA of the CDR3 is TGTGCCAGCAGCTTAGGGACTACTGAAGCTTTCTTT.

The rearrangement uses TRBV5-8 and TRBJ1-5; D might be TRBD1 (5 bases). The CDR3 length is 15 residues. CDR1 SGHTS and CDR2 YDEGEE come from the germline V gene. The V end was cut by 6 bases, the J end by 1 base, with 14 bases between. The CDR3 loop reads CASIRPGQSNQPQHF. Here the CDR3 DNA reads TGTGCCAGCATCAGACCGGGGCAAAGCAATCAGCCCCAGCATTTT.

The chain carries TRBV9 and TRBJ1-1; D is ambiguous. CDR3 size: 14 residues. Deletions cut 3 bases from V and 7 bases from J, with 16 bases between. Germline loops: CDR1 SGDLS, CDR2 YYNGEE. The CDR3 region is CASSAFSGFNEAFF. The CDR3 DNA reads TGTGCCAGCAGCGCATTCTCGGGCTTCAATGAAGCTTTCTTT.

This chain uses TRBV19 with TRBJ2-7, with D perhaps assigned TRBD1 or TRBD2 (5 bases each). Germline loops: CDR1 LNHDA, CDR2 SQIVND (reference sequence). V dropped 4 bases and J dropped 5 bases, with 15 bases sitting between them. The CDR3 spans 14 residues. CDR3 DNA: TGTGCCAGTAGTACCGGGACGGACCCCAACGAGCAGTACTTC. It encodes CASSTGTDPNEQYF.

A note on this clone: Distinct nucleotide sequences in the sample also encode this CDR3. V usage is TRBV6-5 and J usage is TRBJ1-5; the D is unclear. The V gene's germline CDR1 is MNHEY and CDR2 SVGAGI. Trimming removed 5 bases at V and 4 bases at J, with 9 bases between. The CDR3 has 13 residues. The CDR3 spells CASSPQRNQPQHF. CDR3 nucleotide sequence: TGTGCCAGCAGTCCACAGAGAAATCAGCCCCAGCATTTT.

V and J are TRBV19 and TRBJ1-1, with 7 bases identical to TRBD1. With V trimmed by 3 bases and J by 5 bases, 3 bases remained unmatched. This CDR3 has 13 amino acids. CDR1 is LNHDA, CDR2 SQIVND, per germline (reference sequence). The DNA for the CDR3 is TGTGCCAGTAGTATGCAGGGGGATACTGAAGCTTTCTTT. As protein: CASSMQGDTEAFF.

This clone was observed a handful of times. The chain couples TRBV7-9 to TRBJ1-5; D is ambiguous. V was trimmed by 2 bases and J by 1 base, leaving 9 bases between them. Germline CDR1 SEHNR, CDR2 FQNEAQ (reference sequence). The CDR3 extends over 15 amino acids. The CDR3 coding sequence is TGTGCCAGCAGCTTATCGGTGGTAAGCAATCAGCCCCAGCATTTT. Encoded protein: CASSLSVVSNQPQHF.

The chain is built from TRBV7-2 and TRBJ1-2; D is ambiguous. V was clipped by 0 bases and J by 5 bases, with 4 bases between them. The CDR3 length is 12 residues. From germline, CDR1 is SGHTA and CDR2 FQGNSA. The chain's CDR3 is CASSLATYGYTF. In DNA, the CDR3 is TGTGCCAGCAGCTTAGCCACTTATGGCTACACCTTC.

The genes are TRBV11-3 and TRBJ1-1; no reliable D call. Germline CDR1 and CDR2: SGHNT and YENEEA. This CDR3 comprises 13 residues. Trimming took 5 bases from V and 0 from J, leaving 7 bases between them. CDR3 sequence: CASSVHMNTEAFF. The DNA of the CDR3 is TGTGCCAGCAGCGTACATATGAACACTGAAGCTTTCTTT.

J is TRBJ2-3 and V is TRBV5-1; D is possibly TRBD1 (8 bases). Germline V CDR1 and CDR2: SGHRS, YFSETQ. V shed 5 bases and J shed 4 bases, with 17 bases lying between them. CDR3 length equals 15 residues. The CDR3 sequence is CASRIRTGRADTQYF. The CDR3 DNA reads TGCGCCAGCAGAATCAGGACAGGGAGGGCAGATACGCAGTATTTT.

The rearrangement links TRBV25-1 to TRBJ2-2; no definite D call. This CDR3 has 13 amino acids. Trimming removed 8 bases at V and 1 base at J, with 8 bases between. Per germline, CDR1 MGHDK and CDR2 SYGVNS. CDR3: CASGTGNTGELFF. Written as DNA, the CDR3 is TGTGCCAGCGGAACGGGGAACACCGGGGAGCTGTTTTTT. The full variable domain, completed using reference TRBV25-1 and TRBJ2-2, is EADIYQTPRYLVIGTGKKITLECSQTMGHDKMYWYQQDPGMELHLIHYSYGVNSTEKGDLSSESTVSRIRTEHFPLTLESARPSHTSQYLCASGTGNTGELFFGEGSRLTVL.